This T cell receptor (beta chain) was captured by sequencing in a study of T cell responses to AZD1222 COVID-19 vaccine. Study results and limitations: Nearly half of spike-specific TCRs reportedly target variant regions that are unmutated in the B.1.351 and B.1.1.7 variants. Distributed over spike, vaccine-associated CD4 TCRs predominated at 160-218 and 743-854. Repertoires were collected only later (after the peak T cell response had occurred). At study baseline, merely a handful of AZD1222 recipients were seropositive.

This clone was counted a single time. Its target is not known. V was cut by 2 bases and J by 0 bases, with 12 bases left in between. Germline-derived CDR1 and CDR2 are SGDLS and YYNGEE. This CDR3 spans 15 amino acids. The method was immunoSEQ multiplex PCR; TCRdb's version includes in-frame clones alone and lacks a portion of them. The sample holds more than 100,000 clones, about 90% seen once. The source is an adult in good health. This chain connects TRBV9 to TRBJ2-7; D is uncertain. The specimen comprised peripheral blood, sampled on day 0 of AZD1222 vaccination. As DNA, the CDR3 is TGTGCCAGCAGCGTCCTCTCGGGCACCTCCTACGAGCAGTACTTC. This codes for CASSVLSGTSYEQYF.